The 23 T cell receptor beta chains listed next were all sequenced from one sample in a study of blood T cell repertoires in COVID-19. Using immunoSEQ multiplex PCR, the repertoire was profiled, and TCRdb retains in-frame clones only, with some absent. This table has roughly 76,000 clones, about 84% appearing once. The sequenced sample was peripheral blood. The receptors here all came from a human donor in a cohort sampled during active COVID-19.

V and J are TRBV6-5 and TRBJ2-7; no clear D. The CDR3 totals 13 residues. The V end lost 6 bases, the J end lost 6 bases, and 15 bases lay between the germline ends. Germline V lookup: CDR1 MNHEY, CDR2 SVGAGI. CDR3 loop: CASRPPYVVEQYF. The CDR3, as DNA: TGTGCCAGCAGACCCCCCTACGTGGTCGAGCAGTACTTC.

The count of this clone is one. The V and J genes are TRBV7-6 and TRBJ1-1; D might be TRBD1 (6 bases). V was trimmed by 5 bases and J by 4 bases, leaving 20 bases between them. Germline V gives CDR1 SGHVS, CDR2 FNYEAQ. The CDR3 contains 16 residues. The CDR3, as DNA: TGTGCCAGCAGCACCGACAGGTACTCGGGGAGCACTGAAGCTTTCTTT. Amino acid sequence: CASSTDRYSGSTEAFF. Full variable domain (remainder filled in from reference TRBV7-6 and TRBJ1-1): GAGVSQSPRYKVTKRGQDVALRCDPISGHVSLYWYRQALGQGPEFLTYFNYEAQQDKSGLPNDRFSAERPEGSISTLTIQRTEQRDSAMYRCASSTDRYSGSTEAFFGQGTRLTVV.

The chain employs TRBV27 and TRBJ2-7, with D unresolved. The CDR3 is made up of 15 amino acids. The V gene lost 4 bases and the J gene lost 0 bases, with 13 bases spanning the gap. Germline V lookup: CDR1 MNHEY, CDR2 SMNVEV (reference sequence). The CDR3 here is CASSYSPRPSYEQYF. Written as DNA, the CDR3 is TGTGCCAGCAGTTACTCCCCTAGGCCCTCCTACGAGCAGTACTTC.

The chain has TRBV7-9 and TRBJ1-4, with no clear D. This CDR3 is 15 amino acids long. CDR1 is SEHNR, CDR2 FQNEAQ, per germline (reference sequence). The V end lost 1 base, the J end lost 0 bases, and 6 bases lay between the germline ends. The CDR3 is CASSLDVSTNEKLFF. In DNA, the CDR3 is TGTGCCAGCAGCTTAGATGTATCAACTAATGAAAAACTGTTTTTT.

This chain connects TRBV5-1 to TRBJ2-7; 14 bases are a match to TRBD2. The CDR3 has 18 amino acids. V lost 1 base, J lost 2 bases, and 8 bases stayed unmatched. Per germline, CDR1 SGHRS and CDR2 YFSETQ. The CDR3 region is CASSLKGLAGDRPYEQYF. CDR3 bases: TGCGCCAGCAGCTTGAAGGGACTAGCGGGAGATAGACCCTACGAGCAGTACTTC. Together with reference TRBV5-1 and TRBJ2-7, the CDR3 gives the full variable domain: KAGVTQTPRYLIKTRGQQVTLSCSPISGHRSVSWYQQTPGQGLQFLFEYFSETQRNKGNFPGRFSGRQFSNSRSEMNVSTLELGDSALYLCASSLKGLAGDRPYEQYFGPGTRLTVT.

V gene TRBV2 combines with J gene TRBJ1-5; TRBD1 aligns across 7 bases. Trimming removed 6 bases from V and 1 base from J; junction bases left unmatched: 6. CDR1 and CDR2 from the germline V gene are SNHLY and FYNNEI. The CDR3 runs 15 residues. CDR3 region: CASSQTGSSNQPQHF. CDR3 nucleotides: TGTGCCAGCAGCCAGACAGGGTCCAGCAATCAGCCCCAGCATTTT. The full variable domain, completed using reference TRBV2 and TRBJ1-5, is EPEVTQTPSHQVTQMGQEVILRCVPISNHLYFYWYRQILGQKVEFLVSFYNNEISEKSEIFDDQFSVERPDGSNFTLKIRSTKLEDSAMYFCASSQTGSSNQPQHFGDGTRLSIL.

The rearrangement joins TRBV7-2 to TRBJ2-7; 7 bases map to TRBD1. The CDR3 runs to 17 residues. V gave up 1 base and J gave up 1 base; unmatched junction bases: 10. CDR1 and CDR2 (germline): SGHTA, FQGNSA. The CDR3 is CASSLEAQGFLSYEQYF. CDR3 DNA: TGTGCCAGCAGCTTAGAAGCACAGGGGTTTCTATCCTACGAGCAGTACTTC.

This clone appeared once. The rearrangement links TRBV5-4 to TRBJ2-7; 8 nucleotides match TRBD1. This CDR3 has 16 residues. The trim removed 4 bases at V and 2 bases at J, leaving 11 bases unmatched. The germline V gene has CDR1 SGHNT and CDR2 YYREEE (reference sequence). The CDR3 sequence is CASSSSGQAAPYEQYF. The CDR3 coding sequence is TGTGCCAGCAGCAGCTCGGGACAGGCGGCTCCCTACGAGCAGTACTTC.

The chain carries TRBV19 and TRBJ1-5; D not certain. This CDR3 region has 16 residues. Germline V lookup: CDR1 LNHDA, CDR2 SQIVND (reference sequence). With 4 bases removed from V and 1 base from J, the gap between germline ends came to 14 bases. The CDR3 protein is CASSTLVGVSNQPQHF. CDR3 coding DNA: TGTGCCAGTAGTACCTTGGTGGGAGTGAGCAATCAGCCCCAGCATTTT.

This clone was recorded only once. The genes are TRBV4-3 and TRBJ2-2, with D unclear. The CDR3 loop spans 15 amino acids. The V and J ends lost 0 bases and 1 base respectively, with 6 bases between them. Germline V gives CDR1 LGHNA, CDR2 YSLEER. In DNA, the CDR3 is TGCGCCAGCAGCCAAGAATGGCAGAACACCGGGGAGCTGTTTTTT. Protein: CASSQEWQNTGELFF.

V usage is TRBV5-1 and J usage is TRBJ1-3, with 7 bases aligning to TRBD1. This CDR3 comprises 16 residues. V lost 4 bases, J lost 0 bases, and 7 bases stayed unmatched. The germline V gene encodes CDR1 SGHRS and CDR2 YFSETQ. CDR3 sequence: CASSIGQASSGNTIYF. In DNA form, the CDR3 reads TGCGCCAGCAGCATAGGACAGGCCAGCTCTGGAAACACCATATATTTT.

This chain uses TRBV3-1 (or the pseudogene TRBV3-2) with TRBJ1-2; D ambiguous. Germline V gene data show CDR1 as LGHDT and CDR2 as YNNKEL (reference sequence). The CDR3 sequence is 13 residues long. V lost 4 bases and J 7 bases, leaving 13 bases between the germline ends. The CDR3 region has the DNA TGTGCCAGCAGCCGAGAATTACGGGGTGGCTACACCTTC. It is translated as CASSRELRGGYTF.

This clone has a handful of counts. The V call is TRBV19, the J call TRBJ1-5, with 7 positions matching TRBD1. The CDR3 is made up of 15 amino acids. CDR1 LNHDA and CDR2 SQIVND come from the germline V gene (reference sequence). V lost 3 bases to trimming and J lost 0 bases; unmatched junction nucleotides: 2. The CDR3 region is CASSMGTASNQPQHF. DNA for the CDR3: TGTGCCAGTAGTATGGGGACAGCTAGCAATCAGCCCCAGCATTTT.

The CDR3 DNA sequence: TGCGCCAGCAGTGAACAACTAGCGGTAGAGACCCAGTACTTC. The encoded protein is CASSEQLAVETQYF. The chain uses TRBV10-1 and TRBJ2-5, with 8 bases that match TRBD2. Germline V gene data show CDR1 as WNHNN and CDR2 as SYGVQD (reference sequence). Trimming at V came to 3 bases and at J to 4 bases, leaving 4 bases not matched to a gene. The CDR3 consists of 14 residues.

The chain links TRBV23-1 to TRBJ2-7, with D hard to call. TRBV23-1 is an ORF for which the function is uncertain. Trimming shortened V by 2 bases and J by 4 bases, and 12 bases separated the two germline ends. The CDR3 is made up of 14 amino acids. The CDR3 here is CASSQIELMYEQYF. CDR3 nucleotides: TGCGCCAGCAGTCAAATAGAATTGATGTACGAGCAGTACTTC.

V is TRBV11-2 and J is TRBJ1-3, with D possibly TRBD1 on 5 matching bases. The CDR3 consists of 14 residues. V lost 3 bases to trimming and J lost 1 base, with 7 bases between them. Germline loops: CDR1 SGHAT, CDR2 FQNNGV. Written as DNA, the CDR3 is TGTGCCAGCAGCTTGGGGGGATCTGGAAACACCATATATTTT. Translation: CASSLGGSGNTIYF.

This clone was counted between two and nine times. The V gene is TRBV9, the J gene TRBJ1-1; D might be TRBD1 (6 bases). Germline CDR1 is SGDLS and CDR2 is YYNGEE. The CDR3 consists of 14 residues. V dropped 4 bases and J dropped 5 bases, with 15 bases sitting between them. CDR3 loop: CASSIPTGWTEAFF. The CDR3, as DNA: TGTGCCAGCAGCATCCCCACAGGGTGGACTGAAGCTTTCTTT.

V usage is TRBV11-3 and J usage is TRBJ2-3; TRBD2 matches at 11 bases. CDR3 size: 18 residues. Germline trimming cut 6 bases from V and 0 bases from J; bases unmatched to any gene: 11. Germline V gene lookup returns CDR1 SGHNT and CDR2 YENEEA. In DNA, the CDR3 is TGTGCCAGCAGTCCCGGGACTAGCGGATCCCATAGCACAGATACGCAGTATTTT. Protein sequence: CASSPGTSGSHSTDTQYF.

This clone was seen only a few times. The chain carries TRBV10-1 and TRBJ2-7, with 9 positions matching TRBD1. The CDR3 totals 10 residues. Per the germline V gene, CDR1 is WNHNN and CDR2 is SYGVQD (reference sequence). After removal of 4 bases from V and 12 bases from J, the junction contained 1 base not matched to a gene. The CDR3 loop reads CASSGQGGYF. CDR3 bases: TGCGCCAGCAGTGGACAGGGGGGGTACTTC.

The chain combines TRBV11-3 with TRBJ2-7; D is possibly TRBD1 (5 bases). The germline gives CDR1 SGHNT, CDR2 YENEEA. Deletions cut 0 bases from V and 4 bases from J, with 10 bases between. This CDR3 comprises 14 residues. The CDR3: CASSLDHPGYEQYF. The CDR3 nucleotides read TGTGCCAGCAGCTTAGATCACCCAGGGTACGAGCAGTACTTC.

The chain links TRBV6-1 to TRBJ2-3; tentatively, D is TRBD1 (5 bases). The V end lost 2 bases, the J end lost 0 bases, and 12 bases lay between the germline ends. Germline-derived CDR1 and CDR2 are MNHNS and SASEGT. The CDR3 runs 16 residues. The CDR3 DNA follows: TGTGCCAGCAGTGAACGCGCAGGGTTAAGCACAGATACGCAGTATTTT. This gives the protein CASSERAGLSTDTQYF.

This clone was seen just once. The V and J genes are TRBV18 and TRBJ2-7, with D tentatively TRBD1 (6 bases). Germline V gene lookup returns CDR1 KGHSH and CDR2 LQKENI. The CDR3 is 13 residues long. V was cut by 8 bases and J by 3 bases, with 14 bases left in between. The CDR3, as DNA: TGTGCCAGCCGCGGAACAGGGAACTACGAGCAGTACTTC. It is translated as CASRGTGNYEQYF.

CDR3 residues: CASRQRREGYEQYF. CDR3 sequence (DNA): TGTGCCAGCAGACAACGCCGGGAGGGCTACGAGCAGTACTTC. The J gene is TRBJ2-7, the V gene TRBV6-5; 8 bases agree with TRBD2. Germline values: CDR1 MNHEY, CDR2 SVGAGI. The CDR3 runs 14 residues. The J segment lost 3 bases and the V segment lost 6 bases, leaving 7 bases of the junction unmatched.